The 27 T cell receptor beta chains in this list originate from one sample, sequenced in a study of blood T cells in healthy people across ages. Primed by a sample-barcoded 5' primer and a J-beta primer mix, a second PCR proceeded for about 6 to 12 cycles. TCRdb itself ran the 5' RACE reads through MiXCR, one entry per CDR3 protein. Of 800,000 to 1,300,000 distinct CDR3 sequences detected, almost 25% appear once; the ten largest clones hold less than 0.85%. Another study also made use of these data, one on T cells of mothers and their children.

Sequenced sample: blood. The receptors shown here come from a girl aged 2 to 9 in good health.

This sequence joins TRBV10-3 and TRBJ2-5; TRBD1 matches 7 bases. The end of the DNA fits TRBJ2-7 better, so the J call may be wrong. This CDR3 contains 12 residues. From germline, CDR1 is ENHRY and CDR2 SYGVKD. This CDR3 reads CAIRQGSGEQYF. CDR3 DNA sequence: TGTGCCATCAGACAGGGGTCTGGCGAGCAGTACTTC.

The chain combines TRBV10-3 with TRBJ1-6, with a weak D call TRBD1 (5 bases). CDR1 and CDR2 (germline): ENHRY, SYGVKD. V was clipped by 4 bases and J by 0 bases, with 10 bases between them. The CDR3 is made up of 16 amino acids. Here the CDR3 reads CAISGGPSSYNSPLHF. The CDR3 bases are TGTGCCATCAGTGGGGGCCCGAGCTCCTATAATTCACCCCTCCACTTT.

The gene calls are TRBV5-1 and TRBJ1-1; the D gene is possibly TRBD1 (6 bases). V was clipped by 0 bases and J by 1 base, with 13 bases between them. The CDR3 totals 16 residues. Germline values: CDR1 SGHRS, CDR2 YFSETQ. CDR3 DNA: TGCGCCAGCAGCTTGGGTCGGGACATTCGGAACACTGAAGCTTTCTTT. Its translation: CASSLGRDIRNTEAFF.

The table lists this clonotype with a few counts. The chain is built from TRBV29-1 and TRBJ2-3; 7 nucleotides line up with TRBD2. This CDR3 spans 14 amino acids. The J segment lost 6 bases and the V segment lost 4 bases, leaving 10 bases of the junction unmatched. The germline gives CDR1 SQVTM, CDR2 ANQGSEA. CDR3 in amino acids: CSVGGTNLGDTQYF. Here the CDR3 DNA reads TGCAGCGTTGGGGGGACTAACTTGGGGGATACGCAGTATTTT.

This chain joins TRBV5-1 and TRBJ1-1; D is possibly TRBD1 (5 bases). The CDR3 covers 17 residues. V shed 4 bases and J shed 0 bases, with 19 bases lying between them. Germline V gives CDR1 SGHRS, CDR2 YFSETQ. The CDR3 sequence: CASSATGTGNMNTEAFF. The CDR3 coding sequence is TGCGCCAGCAGCGCGACCGGGACTGGGAACATGAACACTGAAGCTTTCTTT.

This clonotype has just a few counts. The chain employs TRBV3-1 and TRBJ1-5, with D possibly matching TRBD1 (5 bases). V was pared by 0 bases and J by 7 bases, with 13 bases between. There are 15 residues in the CDR3. CDR1 is LGHDT and CDR2 is YNNKEL in the germline V gene (reference sequence). CDR3 amino acids: CASSQEGGVGQPQHF. DNA of the CDR3: TGTGCCAGCAGCCAAGAAGGAGGGGTCGGACAGCCCCAGCATTTT.

V gene TRBV27 combines with J gene TRBJ2-5, with TRBD2 as a possible D gene (6 bases). The J call may be faulty, since TRBJ2-7 better matches the DNA end. CDR1 and CDR2 (germline): MNHEY, SMNVEV (reference sequence). This CDR3 spans 16 amino acids. As DNA, the CDR3 is TGTGCCAGCAGTTTTAGTAGTGGGACTCTAACCTACGAGCAGTACTTC. Amino acid sequence: CASSFSSGTLTYEQYF.

This clonotype occurred a few times. One end of the junction is discordant with germline, which a read error may explain. This rearrangement joins TRBV7-8 to TRBJ2-1; 9 nucleotides line up with TRBD2. The germline V gene encodes CDR1 SGHVS and CDR2 FQNEAQ. The CDR3 contains 18 residues. For the CDR3, the DNA is TGTGCCGGCAGCTTAGCGAGGGGACTAGCTTCTCCCTACAATGAGCAGTTCTTC. Protein product: CAGSLARGLASPYNEQFF.

This chain links TRBV20-1 with TRBJ2-7; TRBD2 might be the D (5 bases). Germline CDR1 is DFQATT and CDR2 is SNEGSKA (reference sequence). Between the trimmed V and J ends, which lost 6 bases and 1 base, there was a span of 13 bases. This CDR3 comprises 13 residues. As DNA, the CDR3 is TGCAGTGCCGAGCGGTCAGTGTCCTACGAGCAGTACTTC. Protein: CSAERSVSYEQYF.

J is TRBJ1-2 and V is TRBV29-1, with unresolved D. The V gene lost 3 bases and the J gene lost 8 bases, with 13 bases spanning the gap. The CDR3 covers 12 residues. The germline CDR1 and CDR2 sequences are SQVTM and ANQGSEA. This chain's CDR3 is CSVDPLRAGYTF. DNA for the CDR3: TGCAGCGTTGATCCCCTTCGGGCGGGCTACACCTTC.

This clonotype was found a few times. V and J are TRBV10-3 and TRBJ2-3, with D uncertain. V was cut by 0 bases and J by 2 bases, with 6 bases left in between. Germline values: CDR1 ENHRY, CDR2 SYGVKD. CDR3 size: 14 residues. CDR3 loop: CAISESEFTDTQYF. Written as DNA, the CDR3 is TGTGCCATCAGTGAGTCCGAGTTCACAGATACGCAGTATTTT.

Note on this clonotype: Because the CDR3 is missing its conserved closing phenylalanine or tryptophan, this is likely a read error. The V gene is TRBV29-1, the J gene TRBJ2-4; D gene ambiguous. The CDR3 spans 14 residues. Per germline, CDR1 SQVTM and CDR2 ANQGSEA. V dropped 4 bases and J dropped 3 bases, with 13 bases sitting between them. CDR3 protein: CSVVPLLGKNIQYL. The CDR3, as DNA: TGCAGCGTTGTCCCACTATTGGGCAAAAACATTCAGTACCTC.

Only a few counts were recorded for this clonotype. DNA for the CDR3: TGTGCCAGCAGCGATCTCATCTATCCGGGGCAGTACTTC. Translation gives CASSDLIYPGQYF. V gene TRBV12-3 or TRBV12-4 combines with J gene TRBJ2-5; weak D call: TRBD2 (5 bases). CDR3 length: 13 amino acids. V was clipped by 6 bases and J by 11 bases, with 19 bases between them.

This clonotype was detected only a few times. The rearrangement uses TRBV7-2 and TRBJ2-5, with 9 bases lining up with TRBD1. The assigned J gene may be wrong: the sequence end matches TRBJ2-7 better. CDR3 length equals 17 residues. CDR1 and CDR2 (germline): SGHTA, FQGNSA. The CDR3 loop reads CASSLGPGQGLSYEQYF. The DNA of the CDR3 is TGTGCCAGCAGCTTAGGGCCGGGACAGGGTCTCTCCTACGAGCAGTACTTC.

This chain joins TRBV29-1 and TRBJ2-6; no firm D call. The CDR3 loop spans 13 amino acids. CDR1 SQVTM and CDR2 ANQGSEA come from the germline V gene. Trimming took off 4 bases at V and 0 bases at J, with 4 bases between the two ends. The CDR3 nucleotides are TGCAGCGTTGCGGACTCTGGGGCCAACGTCCTGACTTTC. Translated, it gives CSVADSGANVLTF.

CDR3 nucleotides: TGTGCCAGCGCCCCCCGAGTCGCTGAAGCTTTCTTT. It is translated as CASAPRVAEAFF. The chain joins TRBV7-2 to TRBJ1-1; the D is unclear. Trimming shortened V by 8 bases and J by 6 bases, and 13 bases separated the two germline ends. The CDR3 spans 12 residues. Germline-derived CDR1 and CDR2 are SGHTA and FQGNSA.

As regards this clonotype: This likely came from a read error, as a far larger clone is one base away. This chain uses TRBV10-3 with TRBJ2-3; 10 bases fit TRBD2. Germline CDR1 is ENHRY and CDR2 is SYGVKD. The junction had 1 base not matched to a gene; V was cut back by 6 bases and J by 1 base. This CDR3 has 14 amino acids. CDR3 residues: CAISLAGGTDTQYF. For the CDR3, the DNA is TGTGCCATCAGCCTAGCGGGGGGCACAGATACGCAGTATTTT.

This chain connects TRBV10-3 to TRBJ2-1, with 10 bases aligning to TRBD2. Germline V lookup: CDR1 ENHRY, CDR2 SYGVKD. The CDR3 sequence is 15 residues long. The junction had 8 bases not matched to a gene; V was cut back by 7 bases and J by 5 bases. The CDR3 DNA is TGTGCCATCACCGACCGGAGCGGGGGGGACAATGAGCAGTTCTTC. Protein: CAITDRSGGDNEQFF.

There are a few counts of this clonotype. The CDR3 here is CASSPRQGLADTQYF. As DNA, the CDR3 is TGTGCCAGCTCACCACGACAGGGGTTAGCAGATACGCAGTATTTT. The V call is TRBV18, the J call TRBJ2-3, with TRBD1 identical over 8 bases. This CDR3 has 15 residues. Germline CDR1 is KGHSH and CDR2 is LQKENI. Germline trimming cut 1 base from V and 4 bases from J; bases unmatched to any gene: 4.

This clonotype was counted only a few times. The chain recombines TRBV2 with TRBJ2-1, with a tentative D call TRBD2 (6 bases). The J call may be in error: the DNA end matches TRBJ2-5 better. Germline loops: CDR1 SNHLY, CDR2 FYNNEI. This CDR3 spans 14 amino acids. This chain's CDR3 is CAGRAGTVQETQYF. The CDR3 coding sequence is TGTGCCGGAAGAGCCGGGACTGTTCAAGAGACCCAGTACTTC.

The rearrangement uses TRBV20-1 and TRBJ2-5; 7 bases fit TRBD2. The J call may not be correct, given that the DNA end is closer to TRBJ2-7. The CDR3 has 15 amino acids. Germline V gene lookup returns CDR1 DFQATT and CDR2 SNEGSKA (reference sequence). The CDR3 protein is CSATTGTTHLYEQYF. CDR3 coding DNA: TGCAGTGCTACTACCGGGACTACTCATCTCTACGAGCAGTACTTC.

This clonotype was observed many times. V usage is TRBV12-3 or TRBV12-4 and J usage is TRBJ1-2; D uncertain. The germline V and J ends were trimmed by 3 bases and 8 bases, with 7 bases remaining between them. The CDR3 is made up of 11 amino acids. In DNA form, the CDR3 reads TGTGCCAGCAGTTTCGGCGTCGGCTACACCTTC. This encodes CASSFGVGYTF.

This clonotype was observed a few times. The V and J genes are TRBV27 and TRBJ2-4; D is possibly TRBD1 or TRBD2 (5 bases each). Germline lookup yields CDR1 MNHEY and CDR2 SMNVEV (reference sequence). The germline V and J ends were trimmed by 5 bases and 8 bases, with 19 bases remaining between them. The CDR3 loop spans 15 amino acids. DNA for the CDR3: TGTGCCAGCAGTACCTCGAGGGGTATCTGGGACATTCAGTACTTC. Translation gives CASSTSRGIWDIQYF.

This clonotype occurred a few times. The chain carries TRBV24-1 and TRBJ2-5; a possible D gene is TRBD2 (5 bases). This CDR3 has 14 amino acids. The V and J ends lost 4 bases and 7 bases respectively, with 15 bases between them. The germline V gene encodes CDR1 KGHDR and CDR2 SFDVKD. CDR3 sequence: CATSEDSSVGTQYF. DNA for the CDR3: TGTGCCACCAGTGAGGACTCCTCGGTAGGGACCCAGTACTTC.

This clonotype showed up just a few times. The chain joins TRBV29-1 to TRBJ1-3, with 7 bases identical to TRBD1. The germline CDR1 and CDR2 sequences are SQVTM and ANQGSEA. J lost 0 bases, V lost 5 bases, and 7 bases had no gene match. The CDR3 loop spans 15 amino acids. CDR3 DNA sequence: TGCAGCGTTTTGGGACAGTTGAACTCTGGAAACACCATATATTTT. Translated: CSVLGQLNSGNTIYF.

This clonotype was counted between two and nine times. The chain has TRBV24-1 and TRBJ2-7, with D tentatively TRBD1 or TRBD2 (6 bases each). The CDR3 has 13 amino acids. The V end was cut by 7 bases, the J end by 3 bases, with 12 bases between. Germline V lookup: CDR1 KGHDR, CDR2 SFDVKD. CDR3 DNA: TGTGCCACCAGGGAGGGGGAAGACTACGAGCAGTACTTC. Protein product: CATREGEDYEQYF.

The CDR3 reads CASRSTGIQANTEAFF. The DNA of the CDR3 is TGTGCCAGCAGATCTACAGGGATTCAGGCGAACACTGAAGCTTTCTTT. V is TRBV2 and J is TRBJ1-1, with D possibly matching TRBD1 (6 bases). Germline lookup yields CDR1 SNHLY and CDR2 FYNNEI. This CDR3 is 16 amino acids long. Between the trimmed V and J ends, which lost 6 bases and 1 base, there was a span of 18 bases.